This TCR beta chain was sequenced for a study of T cell changes during pregnancy in multiple sclerosis. The CDR3 consists of 13 residues. Germline assignment: CDR1 MNHEY and CDR2 SMNVEV (reference sequence). With V trimmed by 4 bases and J by 5 bases, 2 bases remained unmatched. Clones were read by immunoSEQ multiplex PCR, and TCRdb kept only the in-frame ones, dropping some. The table lists fewer than 90,000 clones, approximately 95% of them singletons. This TCR derives from a female donor in good health, enrolled as a control in a pregnancy study. The chain recombines TRBV27 with TRBJ1-5; 7 nucleotides match TRBD1. The source was peripheral blood, collected after pregnancy. CDR3 sequence (DNA): TGTGCCAGCAGTTACCAGGGGGATCAGCCCCAGCATTTT. Protein: CASSYQGDQPQHF.